The 24 T cell receptor beta chains in this list originate from one sample, sequenced in a study of memory CD4+ T cells and cytomegalovirus serostatus. The repertoire was sequenced with immunoSEQ multiplex PCR; TCRdb's copy has only in-frame clones and lacks some. The table records roughly 49,000 clones, approximately 83% of them present only once. Single viable CD3+CD4+CD8-CD45RO+ cells were sorted as the memory CD4+ T cells. Sample: memory CD4+ T cells from blood. The receptors derive from an adult in good health and CMV-seronegative.

The chain has TRBV18 and TRBJ2-7, with 7 bases aligning to TRBD2. Losses at the gene ends were 0 bases for V and 6 bases for J; bases not matched to a gene: 8. The CDR3 covers 15 residues. Per germline, CDR1 KGHSH and CDR2 LQKENI. CDR3 DNA sequence: TGTGCCAGCTCACCACCGGGGAGGGCCCCCGTCGAGCAGTACTTC. It yields the protein CASSPPGRAPVEQYF. Drawing the rest from reference TRBV18 and TRBJ2-7, the complete variable domain is NAGVMQNPRHLVRRRGQEARLRCSPMKGHSHVYWYRQLPEEGLKFMVYLQKENIIDESGMPKERFSAEFPKEGPSILRIQQVVRGDSAAYFCASSPPGRAPVEQYFGPGTRLTVT.

This chain's CDR3 is CASRLQEDTEAFF. CDR3 bases: TGTGCCAGCAGGCTACAGGAGGACACTGAAGCTTTCTTT. This rearrangement joins TRBV6-5 to TRBJ1-1, with D possibly matching TRBD1 (5 bases). V lost 6 bases and J lost 3, with 11 bases in between. The CDR3 totals 13 residues. Germline CDR1 reads MNHEY; CDR2 reads SVGAGI.

The J gene is TRBJ1-2, the V gene TRBV5-6, with 8 bases lining up with TRBD1. Per germline, CDR1 SGHDT and CDR2 YYEEEE. Trimming removed 5 bases from V and 3 bases from J; junction bases left unmatched: 9. The CDR3 covers 15 residues. The CDR3 loop reads CASRTRGLDYYGYTF. The CDR3 region has the DNA TGTGCCAGCAGAACCAGGGGGCTAGATTACTATGGCTACACCTTC.

The chain links TRBV6-1 to TRBJ2-3; D perhaps matches TRBD2 (5 bases). CDR1 is MNHNS and CDR2 is SASEGT in the germline V gene. This CDR3 region has 12 residues. V lost 6 bases and J lost 8, with 12 bases in between. The CDR3 coding sequence is TGTGCCAGCAGCTCCGGACTCTTTACGCAGTATTTT. Encoded protein: CASSSGLFTQYF.

The chain uses TRBV25-1 and TRBJ1-6; 8 nucleotides line up with TRBD1. Per germline, CDR1 MGHDK and CDR2 SYGVNS. V lost 4 bases and J lost 7; bases outside the gene matches: 6. The CDR3 loop spans 15 amino acids. This CDR3 reads CASSVGQGSNSPLHF. The CDR3 coding sequence is TGTGCCAGCAGTGTAGGACAGGGCTCAAATTCACCCCTCCACTTT.

The CDR3 loop is CASSPSRDIEKLFF. The CDR3 DNA sequence: TGTGCCAGCAGTCCCTCCCGGGACATTGAAAAACTGTTTTTT. V and J are TRBV7-9 and TRBJ1-4, with D perhaps matching TRBD1 (6 bases). V was trimmed by 6 bases and J by 7 bases, leaving 15 bases between them. CDR3 length: 14 amino acids. Looked up from germline, CDR1 is SEHNR and CDR2 is FQNEAQ (reference sequence).

The chain couples TRBV7-9 to TRBJ1-2; D unresolved. V dropped 1 base and J dropped 4 bases, with 7 bases sitting between them. Germline V gene sequence: CDR1 SEHNR, CDR2 FQNEAQ (reference sequence). This CDR3 is built from 13 residues. CDR3 DNA: TGTGCCAGCAGCTTAGACAGCCTCTATGGCTACACCTTC. Its protein product is CASSLDSLYGYTF.

The chain joins TRBV7-8 to TRBJ2-2, with D unclear. V lost 5 bases, J lost 5 bases, and 6 bases lay in between. Germline loops: CDR1 SGHVS, CDR2 FQNEAQ. This CDR3 has 12 amino acids. The CDR3 spells CASSVGTGELFF. CDR3 sequence (DNA): TGTGCCAGCAGCGTGGGGACCGGGGAGCTGTTTTTT.

This rearrangement joins TRBV2 to TRBJ1-1; D possibly corresponds to TRBD1 (5 bases). This CDR3 has 13 amino acids. V dropped 11 bases and J dropped 1 base, with 14 bases sitting between them. Germline lookup yields CDR1 SNHLY and CDR2 FYNNEI. CDR3 amino acids: CASKGAWNTEAFF. In DNA form, the CDR3 reads TGTGCCTCCAAAGGGGCGTGGAACACTGAAGCTTTCTTT.

The chain has TRBV27 and TRBJ2-1; TRBD2 might be the D (7 bases). CDR1 and CDR2 from the germline V gene are MNHEY and SMNVEV (reference sequence). Trimming took off 2 bases at V and 8 bases at J, with 19 bases between the two ends. This CDR3 has 16 residues. The chain's CDR3 is CASSLKGLGGGYEQFF. The CDR3 DNA is TGTGCCAGCAGTTTAAAGGGGTTGGGGGGGGGCTATGAGCAGTTCTTC.

The gene calls are TRBV5-6 and TRBJ1-4, with a tentative D call TRBD1 (5 bases). V dropped 2 bases and J dropped 3 bases, with 11 bases sitting between them. CDR1 and CDR2 from the germline V gene are SGHDT and YYEEEE. The CDR3 is 15 amino acids. The CDR3 DNA is TGTGCCAGCAGCTTTAAGACAGCCTCTAATGAAAAACTGTTTTTT. It encodes CASSFKTASNEKLFF.

This rearrangement joins TRBV5-1 to TRBJ1-2; tentative D call: TRBD1 (5 bases). V was pared by 1 base and J by 5 bases, with 6 bases between. Germline V gene data show CDR1 as SGHRS and CDR2 as YFSETQ. CDR3 length equals 12 residues. CDR3 residues: CASSLQGYGYTF. CDR3 DNA: TGCGCCAGCAGCTTGCAGGGATATGGCTACACCTTC.

The chain recombines TRBV4-1 with TRBJ1-1; D not resolved. The V gene's germline CDR1 is MGHRA and CDR2 YSYEKL. The V and J ends lost 1 base and 4 bases respectively, with 22 bases between them. The CDR3 contains 18 residues. CDR3 DNA: TGCGCCAGCAGCCAAGGGGCATCGCTACGCCACTCGAGCACTGAAGCTTTCTTT. Translating gives CASSQGASLRHSSTEAFF.

This chain connects TRBV6-1 to TRBJ2-4, with TRBD2 matching 8 bases. This CDR3 has 13 residues. CDR1 is MNHNS, CDR2 SASEGT, per germline. V lost 10 bases and J lost 12; bases outside the gene matches: 14. Written as DNA, the CDR3 is TGTGCCACCCAAGCCGGGACTAGTCGATCTCAGTACTTC. Translation: CATQAGTSRSQYF.

CDR3 bases: TGTGCCAGCACCTATAGCAATCAGCCCCAGCATTTT. It yields the protein CASTYSNQPQHF. The chain combines TRBV7-9 with TRBJ1-5; D uncertain. Trimming removed 7 bases at V and 0 bases at J, with 4 bases between. Looked up from germline, CDR1 is SEHNR and CDR2 is FQNEAQ (reference sequence). This CDR3 spans 12 amino acids.

This chain links TRBV18 with TRBJ1-5; 9 nucleotides agree with TRBD1. Per germline, CDR1 KGHSH and CDR2 LQKENI. The ends lost 5 bases at V and 7 bases at J; junction bases unmatched: 9. The CDR3 has 15 amino acids. The CDR3 protein is CASSRNRDREQPQHF. The CDR3, as DNA: TGTGCCAGCTCAAGAAACCGGGACAGGGAACAGCCCCAGCATTTT.

The V and J genes are TRBV14 and TRBJ1-1, with D perhaps TRBD1 (5 bases). Germline V gives CDR1 SGHDN, CDR2 FVKESK. The V end was cut by 2 bases, the J end by 5 bases, with 18 bases between. The CDR3 runs to 16 residues. CDR3 bases: TGTGCCAGCAGCCAATCATTGACAGCAGAATGGACTGAAGCTTTCTTT. This encodes CASSQSLTAEWTEAFF.

V usage is TRBV5-1 and J usage is TRBJ1-2; D is ambiguous. This CDR3 is built from 16 residues. Per the germline V gene, CDR1 is SGHRS and CDR2 is YFSETQ. V dropped 1 base and J dropped 1 base, with 14 bases sitting between them. CDR3 nucleotides: TGCGCCAGCAGCTTGACAATGGGAAGAGATAACTATGGCTACACCTTC. Encoded protein: CASSLTMGRDNYGYTF.

V is TRBV5-6 and J is TRBJ1-5, with D tentatively TRBD1 (5 bases). The length of the CDR3 is 15 residues. The germline V gene has CDR1 SGHDT and CDR2 YYEEEE. V dropped 4 bases and J dropped 2 bases, with 13 bases sitting between them. The CDR3 is CASSQGGTRNQPQHF. The CDR3 DNA is TGTGCCAGCAGCCAGGGTGGCACCCGCAATCAGCCCCAGCATTTT.

J is TRBJ2-5 and V is TRBV15; D gene unclear. Deletions cut 3 bases from V and 0 bases from J, with 2 bases between. From germline, CDR1 is LNHNV and CDR2 YYDKDF (reference sequence). The CDR3 runs 12 residues. The CDR3 is CATSRYQETQYF. The CDR3, as DNA: TGTGCCACCAGCAGGTACCAAGAGACCCAGTACTTC. Combining the CDR3 with reference TRBV15 and TRBJ2-5 gives the whole variable domain DAMVIQNPRYQVTQFGKPVTLSCSQTLNHNVMYWYQQKSSQAPKLLFHYYDKDFNNEADTPDNFQSRRPNTSFCFLDIRSPGLGDTAMYLCATSRYQETQYFGPGTRLLVL.

This clone has a handful of counts. The genes are TRBV28 and TRBJ1-1; D possibly corresponds to TRBD1 (6 bases). The CDR3 contains 12 residues. The V gene's germline CDR1 is MDHEN and CDR2 SYDVKM. Trimming cost V 2 bases and J 11 bases, with 12 bases left between them. DNA for the CDR3: TGTGCCAGCAGTTTAGACAGGTGGAGGGCTTTCTTT. It yields the protein CASSLDRWRAFF.

The chain is built from TRBV2 and TRBJ1-1; D remains unclear. Trimming pared 4 bases from V and 2 bases from J, leaving 8 bases between. Germline values: CDR1 SNHLY, CDR2 FYNNEI. The CDR3 length is 13 residues. Written as DNA, the CDR3 is TGTGCCAGCAGTGTTGCACCTAACACTGAAGCTTTCTTT. Translation gives CASSVAPNTEAFF. The variable domain in full, completed from reference TRBV2 and TRBJ1-1, reads EPEVTQTPSHQVTQMGQEVILRCVPISNHLYFYWYRQILGQKVEFLVSFYNNEISEKSEIFDDQFSVERPDGSNFTLKIRSTKLEDSAMYFCASSVAPNTEAFFGQGTRLTVV.

The genes are TRBV5-6 and TRBJ1-4; D uncertain. V was shortened by 0 bases and J by 4 bases, with 10 bases between the two germline ends. Germline loops: CDR1 SGHDT, CDR2 YYEEEE. This CDR3 spans 15 amino acids. The chain's CDR3 is CASSLAGSLNEKLFF. The CDR3 DNA reads as TGTGCCAGCAGCTTGGCAGGCAGCCTTAATGAAAAACTGTTTTTT.

The V call is TRBV19, the J call TRBJ1-1; D may be TRBD1 (6 bases). V dropped 3 bases and J dropped 4 bases, with 27 bases sitting between them. The CDR3 length is 19 residues. Germline-derived CDR1 and CDR2 are LNHDA and SQIVND (reference sequence). The DNA for the CDR3 is TGTGCCAGTAGTATCGGGGTCGGGGGGGCGCACGGTCGGAGCACTGAAGCTTTCTTT. Protein sequence: CASSIGVGGAHGRSTEAFF. Based on the CDR3 plus reference TRBV19 and TRBJ1-1, the full variable domain is DGGITQSPKYLFRKEGQNVTLSCEQNLNHDAMYWYRQDPGQGLRLIYYSQIVNDFQKGDIAEGYSVSREKKESFPLTVTSAQKNPTAFYLCASSIGVGGAHGRSTEAFFGQGTRLTVV.